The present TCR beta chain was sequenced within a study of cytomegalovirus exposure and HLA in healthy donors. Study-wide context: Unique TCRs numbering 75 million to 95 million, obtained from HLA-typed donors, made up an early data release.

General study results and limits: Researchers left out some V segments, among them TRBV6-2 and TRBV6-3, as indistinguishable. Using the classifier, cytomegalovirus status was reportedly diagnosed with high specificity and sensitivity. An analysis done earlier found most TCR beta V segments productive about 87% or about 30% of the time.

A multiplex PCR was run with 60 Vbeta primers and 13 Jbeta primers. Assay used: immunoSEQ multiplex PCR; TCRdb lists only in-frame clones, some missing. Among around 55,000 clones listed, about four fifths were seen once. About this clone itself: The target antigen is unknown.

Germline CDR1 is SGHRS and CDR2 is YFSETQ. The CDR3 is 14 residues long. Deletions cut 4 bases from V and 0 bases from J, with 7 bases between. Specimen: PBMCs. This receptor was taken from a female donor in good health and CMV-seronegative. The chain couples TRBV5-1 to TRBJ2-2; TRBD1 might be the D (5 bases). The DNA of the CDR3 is TGCGCCAGCAGCAGGGGCTCGAACACCGGGGAGCTGTTTTTT. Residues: CASSRGSNTGELFF.